Sequencing of this TCR beta chain was carried out in a study of T-cell reconstitution after alpha-beta-depleted transplantation in children. The V and J ends lost 4 bases and 0 bases respectively, with 12 bases between them. The CDR3 contains 14 residues. The germline CDR1 and CDR2 sequences are SQVTM and ANQGSEA. The TCRbeta library incorporated unique molecular identifiers. TCRdb ran MiXCR on the PCR reads and lists one entry per CDR3 protein. Here the sample spans about 980,000 distinct CDR3 sequences, under 30% being singletons. Whole-study results and caveats: There were some patients whose high TCRbeta diversity at day 60 came from surviving recipient T cells and thymic progenitors. The main origin of T-cell counts and diversity one year after transplant was newly produced T cells. Several hundred rapidly expanded clones from non-depleted graft cells reportedly supplied alpha-beta T cells about two months post-transplant.

With respect to this clonotype: The antigen is undetermined.

This receptor was taken from a boy younger than two who had a stem cell transplant for SCID, so the T cells may come from the graft donor. The sequences come from PBMCs, mostly from graft donor cells, collected 360 days after TCRalphabeta/CD19-depleted stem cell transplant. V gene TRBV29-1 combines with J gene TRBJ1-2; D perhaps matches TRBD1 (6 bases). This CDR3 reads CSVGRPGANYGYTF. The CDR3 DNA follows: TGCAGCGTTGGTCGGCCAGGGGCTAACTATGGCTACACCTTC.